Given below is one TCR beta chain in context. What it binds is not known. In germline, CDR1 is SGHRS, CDR2 YFSETQ. This CDR3 has 13 residues. Trimming took 0 bases from V and 8 from J, leaving 11 bases between them. This entry belongs to a study of cytomegalovirus exposure and HLA in healthy donors. PCR primers comprised 60 Vbeta and 13 Jbeta primers. Only in-frame clones appear in the TCRdb table, and some are missing; sequencing was by immunoSEQ multiplex PCR. The sample yields just over 150,000 clones, 70% to 85% seen once. Notes on the study in general: Trimming of TCR beta V- and J-genes showed a link, identified in a later analysis, to a missense DCLRE1C variant. The authors considered a cluster of highly shared sequence variants likely to be a sequencing artifact.

This sequence originates from a man in his forties or fifties in good health and CMV-seropositive. The chain links TRBV5-1 to TRBJ1-2; D uncertain. The sequencing sample was made of PBMCs. The CDR3 nucleotides read TGCGCCAGCAGCTTGGCGGGAGAGACCGGCTACACCTTC. Its protein is CASSLAGETGYTF.